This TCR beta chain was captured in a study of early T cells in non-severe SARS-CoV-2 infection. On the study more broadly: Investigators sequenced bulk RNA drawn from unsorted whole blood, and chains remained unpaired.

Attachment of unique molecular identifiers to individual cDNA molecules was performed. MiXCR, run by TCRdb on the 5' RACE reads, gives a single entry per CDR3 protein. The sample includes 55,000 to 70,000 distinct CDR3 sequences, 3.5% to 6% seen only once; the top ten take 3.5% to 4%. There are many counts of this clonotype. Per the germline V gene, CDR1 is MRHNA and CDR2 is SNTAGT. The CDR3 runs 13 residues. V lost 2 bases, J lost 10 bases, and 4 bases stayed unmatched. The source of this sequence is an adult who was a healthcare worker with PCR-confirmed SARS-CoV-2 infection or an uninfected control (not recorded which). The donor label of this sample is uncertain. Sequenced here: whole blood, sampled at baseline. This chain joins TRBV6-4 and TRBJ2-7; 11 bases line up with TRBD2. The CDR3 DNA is TGTGCCAGCAGTGACACGACTAGCGGGGCTCAGTACTTC. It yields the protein CASSDTTSGAQYF.